The 32 T cell receptor beta chains in this list originate from one sample, sequenced in a study of T cell responses to AZD1222 COVID-19 vaccine (dated by TCRdb to the early 2020s). The method was the immunoSEQ multiplex PCR assay. TCRdb provides this immuneACCESS table in a form limited to in-frame rearrangements. Some clones are lacking; in checked studies, under half of them reflect an unresolved V gene, and why the rest are absent is not known. Counted in this sample were 65,000 to 85,000 clones; about 87% of them appeared once. Clones ranked in the top ten supply about a tenth of the sample. Interpreted using the paper, the time point label stands for: about 28 days (+/-7) after the second vaccine dose. According to the study, the label for this sample's treatment or condition signals: meningococcal conjugate vaccine given as trial control. The sequencing here drew on peripheral blood, taken 28 days after the second dose of the MenACWY control vaccine. Receptors were obtained from an adult who received the MenACWY meningococcal vaccine as a control.

For the CDR3, the DNA is TGTGCCAGCAGCCCAGACACAAGCAATCAGCCCCAGCATTTT. It is translated as CASSPDTSNQPQHF. The chain is built from TRBV5-4 and TRBJ1-5; D is undetermined. The CDR3 runs to 14 residues. V was shortened by 4 bases and J by 1 base, with 9 bases between the two germline ends. Germline lookup yields CDR1 SGHNT and CDR2 YYREEE (reference sequence).

This chain connects TRBV30 to TRBJ1-5; D unresolved. CDR1 is GTSNPN, CDR2 SVGIG, per germline (reference sequence). The CDR3 covers 16 residues. V was trimmed by 8 bases and J by 5 bases, leaving 25 bases between them. Here the CDR3 DNA reads TGTGCCCTTCCAAAAGGGAATAAAAGGTTGTATCAGCCCCAGCATTTT. Residues: CALPKGNKRLYQPQHF.

The chain joins TRBV19 to TRBJ2-1; D may correspond to TRBD1 or TRBD2 (7 bases each). The CDR3 is 16 amino acids. Per the germline V gene, CDR1 is LNHDA and CDR2 is SQIVND (reference sequence). Deletions cut 4 bases from V and 5 bases from J, with 18 bases between. In DNA, the CDR3 is TGTGCCAGTAGTACCCCGGGCAGGGGGGGTAACAATGAGCAGTTCTTC. Protein product: CASSTPGRGGNNEQFF.

This clone counts as large. This sequence joins TRBV6-2 or TRBV6-3 and TRBJ2-7; 9 bases line up with TRBD1. The germline V gene encodes CDR1 MNHEY and CDR2 SVGEGT. With V trimmed by 4 bases and J by 2 bases, 6 bases remained unmatched. The length of the CDR3 is 15 residues. CDR3 in DNA: TGTGCCAGCAGTTCCTGGACAGGGGACACCTACGAGCAGTACTTC. Its protein product is CASSSWTGDTYEQYF.

The chain is built from TRBV2 and TRBJ1-3; maybe TRBD1 (5 bases). CDR1 is SNHLY, CDR2 FYNNEI, per germline. Trimming removed 5 bases at V and 6 bases at J, with 14 bases between. The CDR3 covers 14 residues. CDR3: CASSRGLVENTIYF. CDR3 sequence (DNA): TGTGCCAGCAGTCGGGGCTTGGTGGAAAACACCATATATTTT. Based on the CDR3 plus reference TRBV2 and TRBJ1-3, the full variable domain is EPEVTQTPSHQVTQMGQEVILRCVPISNHLYFYWYRQILGQKVEFLVSFYNNEISEKSEIFDDQFSVERPDGSNFTLKIRSTKLEDSAMYFCASSRGLVENTIYFGEGSWLTVV.

Details on this clone: At one end the junction does not follow the germline gene, possibly because of a read error. This chain uses TRBV12-3 or TRBV12-4 with TRBJ2-5; TRBD1 might be the D (6 bases). The CDR3 covers 12 residues. The CDR3 here is CTSSLGGETQYF. The DNA for the CDR3 is TGTACCAGCAGTTTAGGGGGAGAGACCCAGTACTTC.

The rearrangement uses TRBV29-1 and TRBJ1-1; no definite D call. The CDR3 sequence is 13 residues long. Germline CDR1 reads SQVTM; CDR2 reads ANQGSEA. V shed 4 bases and J shed 0 bases, with 9 bases lying between them. CDR3 nucleotide sequence: TGCAGCGTTGTCGCAAATCTGAACACTGAAGCTTTCTTT. Translated, it gives CSVVANLNTEAFF.

In this sample, this clone turned up once. V is TRBV5-4 and J is TRBJ1-6, with D possibly matching TRBD1 (5 bases). The CDR3 has 15 residues. Looked up from germline, CDR1 is SGHNT and CDR2 is YYREEE (reference sequence). The V gene lost 7 bases and the J gene lost 8 bases, with 19 bases spanning the gap. In DNA, the CDR3 is TGTGCCAGCCGCAAGGCTGGGACTGAGGATTCACCCCTCCACTTT. Amino acid sequence: CASRKAGTEDSPLHF.

The gene calls are TRBV6-5 and TRBJ1-4; no firm D call. Germline-derived CDR1 and CDR2 are MNHEY and SVGAGI. Trimming took off 6 bases at V and 7 bases at J, with 12 bases between the two ends. CDR3 length equals 13 residues. CDR3 sequence: CASSRSSGEKLFF. The CDR3 DNA reads as TGTGCCAGCAGCCGGTCCTCGGGTGAAAAACTGTTTTTT.

This clone has only one observation. V and J are TRBV19 and TRBJ1-2, with D perhaps TRBD1 (5 bases). V was pared by 0 bases and J by 8 bases, with 19 bases between. Germline-derived CDR1 and CDR2 are LNHDA and SQIVND (reference sequence). The CDR3 is 16 residues long. CDR3 sequence: CASSIEAGAGGEGYTF. The CDR3 DNA reads as TGTGCCAGTAGTATAGAGGCAGGAGCCGGGGGAGAAGGCTACACCTTC.

The chain carries TRBV4-1 and TRBJ1-3, with D uncertain. CDR3 length: 16 amino acids. CDR1 MGHRA and CDR2 YSYEKL come from the germline V gene. With 0 bases removed from V and 2 bases from J, the gap between germline ends came to 11 bases. This CDR3 is CASSQDRFTAGNTIYF. CDR3 DNA sequence: TGCGCCAGCAGCCAAGATCGGTTCACGGCTGGAAACACCATATATTTT.

The chain links TRBV9 to TRBJ1-2; D possibly corresponds to TRBD1 (5 bases). Trimming pared 0 bases from V and 4 bases from J, leaving 10 bases between. From germline, CDR1 is SGDLS and CDR2 YYNGEE. This CDR3 has 14 amino acids. The CDR3 coding sequence is TGTGCCAGCAGCGTAGAGGGGAGATCCTATGGCTACACCTTC. This gives the protein CASSVEGRSYGYTF.

The chain employs TRBV7-2 and TRBJ2-5, with a tentative D call TRBD2 (5 bases). Germline-derived CDR1 and CDR2 are SGHTA and FQGNSA. With 1 base removed from V and 1 base from J, the gap between germline ends came to 16 bases. The CDR3 totals 17 residues. CDR3 nucleotide sequence: TGTGCCAGCAGCTTAGGGACGATAGGACTTATCCAAGAGACCCAGTACTTC. Translation gives CASSLGTIGLIQETQYF.

The CDR3, as DNA: TGTGCCAGCAGCTTTGGGGTTATCTACTATGGCTACACCTTC. Translated, it gives CASSFGVIYYGYTF. The rearrangement joins TRBV7-9 to TRBJ1-2; no clear D. V gave up 3 bases and J gave up 3 bases, with 11 bases separating them. CDR1 is SEHNR and CDR2 is FQNEAQ in the germline V gene (reference sequence). CDR3 length: 14 residues.

The rearrangement links TRBV20-1 to TRBJ2-7; D is unresolved. CDR1 and CDR2 (germline): DFQATT, SNEGSKA (reference sequence). V was cut by 4 bases and J by 5 bases, with 9 bases left in between. This CDR3 has 11 residues. The CDR3 region has the DNA TGCAGTGCTATGCGTCTAAACGAGCAGTACTTC. This sequence encodes CSAMRLNEQYF.

This clone has a handful of counts. Additional DNA sequences in this sample encode the identical CDR3. The chain recombines TRBV9 with TRBJ2-5; D not resolved. CDR3 length: 13 residues. Germline CDR1 reads SGDLS; CDR2 reads YYNGEE. With 0 bases removed from V and 4 bases from J, the gap between germline ends came to 7 bases. The CDR3 sequence: CASSVARGETQYF. The CDR3 DNA reads as TGTGCCAGCAGCGTAGCTAGAGGAGAGACCCAGTACTTC.

The chain employs TRBV7-9 and TRBJ1-1; D not resolved. The CDR3 covers 13 residues. Trimming removed 1 base at V and 1 base at J, with 4 bases between. Germline V lookup: CDR1 SEHNR, CDR2 FQNEAQ (reference sequence). The CDR3 sequence: CASSLEQNTEAFF. The CDR3 DNA sequence: TGTGCCAGCAGCTTAGAACAGAACACTGAAGCTTTCTTT.

This chain links TRBV2 with TRBJ1-5, with 8 bases fitting TRBD1. CDR3 length equals 14 residues. The germline CDR1 and CDR2 sequences are SNHLY and FYNNEI. V gave up 5 bases and J gave up 6 bases; unmatched junction bases: 6. CDR3 nucleotides: TGTGCCAGCAGTCTGGACAGGGCGGGTCAGCCCCAGCATTTT. This translates into CASSLDRAGQPQHF.

Only one count was recorded for this clone. CDR3 residues: CASSQWTENNSPLHF. The DNA for the CDR3 is TGTGCCAGCAGCCAATGGACAGAGAATAATTCACCCCTCCACTTT. The rearrangement joins TRBV4-2 to TRBJ1-6; D possibly corresponds to TRBD1 (6 bases). Trimming removed 2 bases from V and 5 bases from J, with 10 bases in between. Germline assignment: CDR1 LGHNA and CDR2 YNFKEQ. The CDR3 has 15 residues.

V gene TRBV12-3 or TRBV12-4 combines with J gene TRBJ1-6; the D is unclear. With 5 bases removed from V and 8 bases from J, the gap between germline ends came to 10 bases. The CDR3 is made up of 13 amino acids. For the CDR3, the DNA is TGTGCCAGCAGTCTGAAGGAGGATTCACCCCTCCACTTT. Translating gives CASSLKEDSPLHF.

The rearrangement links TRBV6-6 to TRBJ1-4; D uncertain. Trimming stripped 4 bases from V and 6 bases from J, with 12 bases between. Germline CDR1 and CDR2: MNHNY and SVGAGI (reference sequence). This CDR3 region has 14 residues. The CDR3 nucleotides are TGTGCCAGCAGTTCCCGGGAGCGCGATGAAAAACTGTTTTTT. This gives the protein CASSSRERDEKLFF.

The gene calls are TRBV29-1 and TRBJ2-3; no firm D call. The length of the CDR3 is 12 residues. V was shortened by 1 base and J by 1 base, with 3 bases between the two germline ends. The germline V gene encodes CDR1 SQVTM and CDR2 ANQGSEA. CDR3 in amino acids: CSVEGRTDTQYF. CDR3 nucleotide sequence: TGCAGCGTTGAAGGGCGCACAGATACGCAGTATTTT.

In its sample, this clone was seen a few times. The rearrangement uses TRBV9 and TRBJ1-3; a possible D gene is TRBD1 (6 bases). There are 16 residues in the CDR3. V was pared by 0 bases and J by 0 bases, with 10 bases between. Germline CDR1 SGDLS, CDR2 YYNGEE. CDR3 loop: CASSVARGISGNTIYF. CDR3 DNA sequence: TGTGCCAGCAGCGTAGCCAGGGGTATCTCTGGAAACACCATATATTTT.

This chain joins TRBV19 and TRBJ1-6; D is perhaps TRBD1 (6 bases). Germline CDR1 reads LNHDA; CDR2 reads SQIVND (reference sequence). V lost 3 bases and J 4 bases, leaving 19 bases between the germline ends. The CDR3 covers 18 residues. The CDR3 here is CASSIRITGNLYNSPLHF. CDR3 bases: TGTGCCAGTAGTATTCGGATCACAGGGAACTTATATAATTCACCCCTCCACTTT.

The CDR3 region is CASSLAQGTRGNTEAFF. Here the CDR3 DNA reads TGTGCCAGCTCACTAGCCCAGGGGACCCGGGGAAACACTGAAGCTTTCTTT. The chain carries TRBV18 and TRBJ1-1, with D perhaps matching TRBD1 (6 bases). This CDR3 spans 17 amino acids. Trimming removed 4 bases at V and 2 bases at J, with 20 bases between. Per the germline V gene, CDR1 is KGHSH and CDR2 is LQKENI.

CDR3 in DNA: TGTGCCACCAGCAGATCAGGAGGTGGGCCAAGGGGTGGGACTGAAGCTTTCTTT. Translating gives CATSRSGGGPRGGTEAFF. This chain connects TRBV15 to TRBJ1-1; D possibly corresponds to TRBD1 (5 bases). The CDR3 has 18 residues. V gave up 2 bases and J gave up 5 bases, with 24 bases separating them. Looked up from germline, CDR1 is LNHNV and CDR2 is YYDKDF (reference sequence).

The sample holds one count of this clone. V and J are TRBV19 and TRBJ1-1; maybe TRBD1 (6 bases). The CDR3 has 14 amino acids. Germline-derived CDR1 and CDR2 are LNHDA and SQIVND (reference sequence). V shed 5 bases and J shed 5 bases, with 15 bases lying between them. The CDR3 DNA follows: TGTGCCAGTAGTCCATACGACAGGAATACTGAAGCTTTCTTT. This gives the protein CASSPYDRNTEAFF.

The J gene is TRBJ1-4, the V gene TRBV2, with a tentative D call TRBD1 (5 bases). Trimming removed 4 bases from V and 4 bases from J, with 13 bases in between. Looked up from germline, CDR1 is SNHLY and CDR2 is FYNNEI. There are 15 residues in the CDR3. The CDR3 nucleotides are TGTGCCAGCAGTGGTCAGGGTGCGGATAATGAAAAACTGTTTTTT. Translation: CASSGQGADNEKLFF.

CDR3 DNA: TGTGCCAGCAGCTTTCTGAGTGAGCAGTTCTTC. Translating it yields CASSFLSEQFF. V gene TRBV5-4 combines with J gene TRBJ2-1; no reliable D call. Trimming stripped 2 bases from V and 9 bases from J, with 6 bases between. The germline V gene has CDR1 SGHNT and CDR2 YYREEE (reference sequence). This CDR3 spans 11 amino acids.

The chain joins TRBV21-1 to TRBJ2-7. TRBV21-1 is a known pseudogene. The CDR3 extends over 18 amino acids. CDR3 in DNA: TGTGCCAGCAGGACGATCGCACCACAGGGGAGGGGAGGGTACGAGCAGTACTTC. Translating it yields CASRTIAPQGRGGYEQYF.

This clone was found a few times. J is TRBJ1-5 and V is TRBV30; D is ambiguous. The CDR3 covers 15 residues. Germline assignment: CDR1 GTSNPN and CDR2 SVGIG (reference sequence). V lost 0 bases and J 0 bases, leaving 9 bases between the germline ends. The CDR3 reads CAWSVFGNSNQPQHF. In DNA, the CDR3 is TGTGCCTGGAGTGTATTTGGGAATAGCAATCAGCCCCAGCATTTT. Together with reference TRBV30 and TRBJ1-5, the CDR3 gives the full variable domain: SQTIHQWPATLVQPVGSPLSLECTVEGTSNPNLYWYRQAAGRGLQLLFYSVGIGQISSEVPQNLSASRPQDRQFILSSKKLLLSDSGFYLCAWSVFGNSNQPQHFGDGTRLSIL.

The chain couples TRBV7-2 to TRBJ1-4; tentative D call: TRBD1 (5 bases). Trimming shortened V by 3 bases and J by 8 bases, and 16 bases separated the two germline ends. Germline V CDR1 and CDR2: SGHTA, FQGNSA. The CDR3 totals 15 residues. The CDR3 is CASSFVGAQGEKLFF. For the CDR3, the DNA is TGTGCCAGCAGCTTCGTAGGGGCGCAAGGAGAAAAACTGTTTTTT.